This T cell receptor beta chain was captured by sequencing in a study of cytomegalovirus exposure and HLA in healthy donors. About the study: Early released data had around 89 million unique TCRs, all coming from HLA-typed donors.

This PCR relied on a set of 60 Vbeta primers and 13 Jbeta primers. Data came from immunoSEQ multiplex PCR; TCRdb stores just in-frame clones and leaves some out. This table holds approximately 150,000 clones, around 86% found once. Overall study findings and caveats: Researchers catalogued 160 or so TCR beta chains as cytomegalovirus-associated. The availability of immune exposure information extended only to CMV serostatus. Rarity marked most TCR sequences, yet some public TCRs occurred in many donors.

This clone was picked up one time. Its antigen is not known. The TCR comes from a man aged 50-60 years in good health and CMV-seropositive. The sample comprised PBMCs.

CDR3 bases: TGTGCCAGCAGCTTGGCGGGGGGGTATCATCAGCCCCAGCATTTT. It yields the protein CASSLAGGYHQPQHF. V usage is TRBV5-5 and J usage is TRBJ1-5, with D possibly matching TRBD1 (5 bases). CDR1 SGHKS and CDR2 YYEKEE come from the germline V gene (reference sequence). The CDR3 runs to 15 residues. V was trimmed by 0 bases and J by 5 bases, leaving 12 bases between them.